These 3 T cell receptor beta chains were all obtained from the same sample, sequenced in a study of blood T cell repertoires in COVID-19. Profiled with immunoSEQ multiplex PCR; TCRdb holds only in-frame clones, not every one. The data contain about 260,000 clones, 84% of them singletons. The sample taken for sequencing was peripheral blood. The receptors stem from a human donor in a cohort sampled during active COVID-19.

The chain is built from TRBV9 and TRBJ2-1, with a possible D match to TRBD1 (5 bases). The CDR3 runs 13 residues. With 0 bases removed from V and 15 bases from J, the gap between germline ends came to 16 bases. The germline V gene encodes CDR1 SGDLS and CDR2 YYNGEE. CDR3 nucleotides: TGTGCCAGCAGCGTAGCTACGGCACTGGGGCTGTTCTTC. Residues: CASSVATALGLFF.

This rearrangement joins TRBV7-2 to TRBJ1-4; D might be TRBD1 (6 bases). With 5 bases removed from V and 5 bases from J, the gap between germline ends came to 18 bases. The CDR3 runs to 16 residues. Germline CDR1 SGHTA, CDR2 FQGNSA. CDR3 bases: TGTGCCAGCAGCGTATCAGACAGGATTGGGAATGAAAAACTGTTTTTT. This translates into CASSVSDRIGNEKLFF.

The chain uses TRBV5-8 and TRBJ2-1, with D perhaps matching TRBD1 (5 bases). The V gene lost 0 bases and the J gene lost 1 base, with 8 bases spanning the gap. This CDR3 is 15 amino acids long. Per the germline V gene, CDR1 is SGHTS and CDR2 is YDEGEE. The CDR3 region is CASSLGTPSYNEQFF. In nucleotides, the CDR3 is TGTGCCAGCAGCTTGGGGACACCTTCCTACAATGAGCAGTTCTTC.